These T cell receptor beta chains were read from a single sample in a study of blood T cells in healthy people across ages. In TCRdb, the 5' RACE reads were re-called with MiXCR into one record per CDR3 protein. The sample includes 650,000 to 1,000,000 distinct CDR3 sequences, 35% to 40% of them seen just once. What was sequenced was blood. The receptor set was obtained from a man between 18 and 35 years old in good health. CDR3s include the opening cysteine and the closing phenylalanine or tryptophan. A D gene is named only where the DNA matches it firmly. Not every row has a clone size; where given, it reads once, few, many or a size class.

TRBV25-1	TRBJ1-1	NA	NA	CASSGLWVGGGIGEAFF	TGTGCCAGCAGTGGATTGTGGGTAGGGGGGGGGATTGGTGAAGCTTTCTTT
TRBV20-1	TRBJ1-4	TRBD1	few	CSAKGGMEKLFF	TGCAGTGCTAAAGGGGGCATGGAAAAACTGTTTTTT
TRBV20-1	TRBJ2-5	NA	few	CSASGWGGPYQETQYF	TGCAGTGCTAGCGGGTGGGGGGGGCCGTACCAAGAGACCCAGTACTTC
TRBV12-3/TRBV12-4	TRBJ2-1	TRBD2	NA	CASSTSGGTNEQFF	TGTGCCAGCAGTACTAGCGGGGGGACCAATGAGCAGTTCTTC
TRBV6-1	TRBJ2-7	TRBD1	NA	CASRGTGGFYEQYF	TGTGCCAGCAGGGGGACAGGGGGCTTCTACGAGCAGTACTTC
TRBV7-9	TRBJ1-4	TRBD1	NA	CASSLPFVYTGGNEKLFF	TGTGCCAGCAGCTTACCTTTCGTCTACACAGGGGGGAATGAAAAACTGTTTTTT
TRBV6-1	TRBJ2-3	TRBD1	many	CASSKKTGQGAKSTDTQYF	TGTGCCAGCTCCAAAAAGACGGGACAGGGGGCGAAGAGCACAGATACGCAGTATTTT
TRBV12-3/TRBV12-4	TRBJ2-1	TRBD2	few	CASSFPGGGNEQFF	TGTGCCAGCAGTTTTCCCGGGGGGGGGAATGAGCAGTTCTTC
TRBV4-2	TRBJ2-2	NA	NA	CASSQGSPRGGRTGELFF	TGTGCCAGCAGCCAAGGATCCCCGCGAGGGGGACGAACCGGGGAGCTGTTTTTT
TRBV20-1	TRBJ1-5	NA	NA	CSASTGRLSNQPQHF	TGCAGTGCTTCTACAGGACGCCTTAGCAATCAGCCCCAGCATTTT
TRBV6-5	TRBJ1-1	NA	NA	CASSGQPYTEAFF	TGTGCCAGCAGTGGACAGCCTTACACTGAAGCTTTCTTT
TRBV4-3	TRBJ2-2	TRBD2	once	CASSHPSGGRDTGELFF	TGCGCCAGCAGCCACCCTAGCGGGGGTCGAGACACCGGGGAGCTGTTTTTT
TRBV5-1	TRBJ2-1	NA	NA	CASSLLSRVEYNEQFF	TGCGCCAGCAGCTTGCTCTCCAGGGTTGAATACAATGAGCAGTTCTTC
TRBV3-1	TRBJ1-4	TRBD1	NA	CASSHIGQGGEKLFF	TGTGCCAGCAGCCACATCGGACAGGGCGGTGAAAAACTGTTTTTT
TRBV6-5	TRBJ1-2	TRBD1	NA	CASSYIGTGFGYTF	TGTGCCAGCAGTTACATCGGGACAGGGTTTGGCTACACCTTC
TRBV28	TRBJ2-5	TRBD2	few	CASSSLGGETQYF	TGTGCCAGCAGTTCTCTGGGGGGGGAGACCCAGTACTTC
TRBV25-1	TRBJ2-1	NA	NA	CASSEEEQFF	TGTGCCAGCAGTGAAGAGGAGCAGTTCTTC
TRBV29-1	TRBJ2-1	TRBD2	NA	CSVGLAGDGEQFF	TGCAGCGTCGGACTAGCGGGAGATGGTGAGCAGTTCTTC